The source of this T cell receptor beta chain is a study of prognosis after radiotherapy for stage I lung cancer. This clonotype was seen ten or more times. No antigen is known for it. By two-round multiplex PCR, the TCR beta CDR3 was amplified from genomic DNA. Each TRBV and TRBJ gene had its own primer in the first PCR round. One entry per CDR3 protein, called by TCRdb with MiXCR from the multiplex PCR reads. This sample has about 14,000 distinct CDR3 sequences, with about 30% found just once. Germline CDR1 LGHDT, CDR2 YNNKEL (reference sequence). Trimming removed 11 bases at V and 3 bases at J, with 11 bases between. There are 11 residues in the CDR3. Overall study results and limits: Counts of unique TCR clones fell following stereotactic body radiation therapy, median roughly 9,900 versus 7,200.

The blood draw at each of two time points yielded approximately 6 milliliters of peripheral blood. The sequenced sample was PBMCs, obtained before or after stereotactic body radiation therapy (not recorded which). V usage is TRBV3-1 and J usage is TRBJ2-7, with D perhaps TRBD1 (6 bases). This TCR derives from a donor over 45 with non-small cell lung cancer. CDR3 in amino acids: CARGHFYEQYF. The CDR3 bases are TGTGCCCGGGGACACTTCTACGAGCAGTACTTC.